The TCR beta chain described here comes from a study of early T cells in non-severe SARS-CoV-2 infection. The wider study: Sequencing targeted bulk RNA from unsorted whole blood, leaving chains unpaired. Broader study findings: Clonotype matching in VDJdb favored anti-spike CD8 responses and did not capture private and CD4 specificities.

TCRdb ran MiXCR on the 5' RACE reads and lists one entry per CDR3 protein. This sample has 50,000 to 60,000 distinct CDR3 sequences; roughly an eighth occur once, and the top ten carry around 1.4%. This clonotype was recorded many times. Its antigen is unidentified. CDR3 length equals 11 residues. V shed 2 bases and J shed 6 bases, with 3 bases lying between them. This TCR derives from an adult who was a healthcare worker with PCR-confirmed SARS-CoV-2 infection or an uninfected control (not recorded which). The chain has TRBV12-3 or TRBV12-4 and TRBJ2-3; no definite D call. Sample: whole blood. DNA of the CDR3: TGTGCCAGCAGTTTAAAGGATACGCAGTATTTT. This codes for CASSLKDTQYF.